One TCR beta chain is described in this entry. Losses at the gene ends were 1 base for V and 6 bases for J; bases not matched to a gene: 5. This CDR3 has 16 residues. Germline V gives CDR1 LGHNT, CDR2 FRNRAP. This sample was included in a study of T cell changes during pregnancy in multiple sclerosis. The protocol was immunoSEQ multiplex PCR, while the TCRdb copy is restricted to in-frame clones and leaves out a portion. The table includes roughly 49,000 clones, roughly 92% detected once. This TCR was recovered from a female donor in good health, enrolled as a control in a pregnancy study. The chain links TRBV12-5 to TRBJ1-6; 8 positions match TRBD1. Sequencing used CD4+ T cells from peripheral blood mononuclear cells, obtained in the second trimester of pregnancy. In DNA form, the CDR3 reads TGTGCTAGTGGTTTGGACCGGGACAGGTTTAATTCACCCCTCCACTTT. As protein: CASGLDRDRFNSPLHF.